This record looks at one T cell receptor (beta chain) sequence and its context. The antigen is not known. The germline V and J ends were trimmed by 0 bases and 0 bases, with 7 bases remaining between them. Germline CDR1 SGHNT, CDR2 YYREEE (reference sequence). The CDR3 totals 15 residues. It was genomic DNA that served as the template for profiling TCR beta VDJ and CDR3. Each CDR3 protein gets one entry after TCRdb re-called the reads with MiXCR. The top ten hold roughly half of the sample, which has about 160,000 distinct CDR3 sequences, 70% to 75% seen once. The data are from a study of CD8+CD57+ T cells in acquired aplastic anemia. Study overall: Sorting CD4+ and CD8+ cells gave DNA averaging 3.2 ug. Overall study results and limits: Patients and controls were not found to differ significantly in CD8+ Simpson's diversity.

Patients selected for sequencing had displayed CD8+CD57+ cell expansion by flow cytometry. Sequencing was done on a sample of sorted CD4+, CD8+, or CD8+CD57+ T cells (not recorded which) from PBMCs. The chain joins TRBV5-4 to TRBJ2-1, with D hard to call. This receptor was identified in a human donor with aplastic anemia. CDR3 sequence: CASSLDESSYNEQFF. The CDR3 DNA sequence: TGTGCCAGCAGCTTGGACGAGAGCTCCTACAATGAGCAGTTCTTC.